What follows are 23 T cell receptor beta chains derived from one specimen sequenced in a study of T cell changes during pregnancy in multiple sclerosis (dated by TCRdb to between 2017 and 2020). Library preparation was by the immunoSEQ multiplex PCR assay. The table comes from immuneACCESS by way of TCRdb, which keeps in-frame sequences with V and J called. Part of the clones is missing from these tables; in studies checked, under half for an unresolved V gene and the rest for unknown reasons. The sample table contains tens of thousands of clones; only one count was recorded for roughly 90% of them. The biggest ten clones account for 10% to 15% of the sample. Sequencing used CD8+ T cells from peripheral blood mononuclear cells, obtained in the first trimester of pregnancy. These TCRs come from a female donor with multiple sclerosis, enrolled in a pregnancy study.

Details on this clone: In the same sample, other DNA sequences code for this CDR3. The chain carries TRBV7-3 and TRBJ2-5, with 14 positions matching TRBD2. CDR1 and CDR2 (germline): SGHTA, FQGTGA. V lost 5 bases and J lost 5; bases outside the gene matches: 4. This CDR3 region has 15 residues. The CDR3 is CASSRGTSGGETQYF. DNA of the CDR3: TGTGCCAGCAGCCGAGGGACTAGCGGGGGTGAGACCCAGTACTTC.

The chain employs TRBV15 and TRBJ2-2; weak D call: TRBD2 (7 bases). This CDR3 comprises 14 residues. Germline loops: CDR1 LNHNV, CDR2 YYDKDF (reference sequence). V lost 8 bases to trimming and J lost 5 bases, with 15 bases between them. The chain's CDR3 is CATVRGGNTGELFF. DNA of the CDR3: TGTGCCACCGTTAGGGGGGGGAATACCGGGGAGCTGTTTTTT.

The DNA of the CDR3 is TGTGCCTGGGGGGAAGGCGGGGGGGCCCCCGAGCAGTTCTTC. It specifies CAWGEGGGAPEQFF. The rearrangement links TRBV30 to TRBJ2-1; 9 bases are shared with TRBD2. CDR1 and CDR2 (germline): GTSNPN, SVGIG (reference sequence). The CDR3 length is 14 residues. Trimming removed 5 bases from V and 10 bases from J; junction bases left unmatched: 12.

Here the CDR3 DNA reads TGTGCCAGCGCTTTGATGGGGGGAACGAGCACAGATACGCAGTATTTT. Amino acid sequence: CASALMGGTSTDTQYF. The rearrangement uses TRBV2 and TRBJ2-3; possible D gene TRBD2, 6 bases. Trimming shortened V by 8 bases and J by 0 bases, and 18 bases separated the two germline ends. CDR1 is SNHLY and CDR2 is FYNNEI in the germline V gene. This CDR3 spans 16 amino acids.

The chain is built from TRBV21-1 and TRBJ2-5; TRBD1, the table's D call, lacks a check against the DNA. TRBV21-1 constitutes a pseudogene. The CDR3 extends over 15 amino acids. The CDR3 sequence is CASSGFGASQETQYF. CDR3 in DNA: TGTGCCAGCAGCGGATTTGGGGCCTCCCAAGAGACCCAGTACTTC.

This chain joins TRBV5-1 and TRBJ2-3; possible D gene TRBD1, 6 bases. Deletions cut 3 bases from V and 2 bases from J, with 13 bases between. Looked up from germline, CDR1 is SGHRS and CDR2 is YFSETQ. The CDR3 is 15 residues long. CDR3 DNA sequence: TGCGCCAGCAGCTCACTAGGACAGAACACAGATACGCAGTATTTT. The encoded protein is CASSSLGQNTDTQYF.

This clone was seen only once. This chain joins TRBV20-1 and TRBJ1-2; D is unresolved. Germline V lookup: CDR1 DFQATT, CDR2 SNEGSKA (reference sequence). The CDR3 contains 11 residues. V lost 3 bases and J lost 8, with 10 bases in between. The CDR3 loop reads CSARFAWGYTF. In DNA, the CDR3 is TGCAGTGCTAGGTTCGCGTGGGGCTACACCTTC.

The chain links TRBV21-1 to TRBJ1-5. TRBV21-1 is a pseudogene segment. This CDR3 spans 17 amino acids. The CDR3 here is CASTPRPQAREGQPQHF. In DNA, the CDR3 is TGTGCCAGCACCCCGAGGCCCCAGGCCAGGGAGGGACAGCCCCAGCATTTT.

This chain connects TRBV15 to TRBJ2-3; the match to TRBD2 covers 7 bases. V shed 5 bases and J 4 bases; nucleotides not matched to a gene: 9. This CDR3 region has 15 residues. Germline CDR1 reads LNHNV; CDR2 reads YYDKDF (reference sequence). The CDR3 protein is CATSRTGGPADTQYF. The CDR3 nucleotides read TGTGCCACCAGCCGGACGGGGGGACCTGCAGATACGCAGTATTTT.

The CDR3 bases are TGTGCCAGAAGCTTGGGACAGGGAGTCCACGAGCAGTACTTC. As protein: CARSLGQGVHEQYF. The chain couples TRBV5-3 to TRBJ2-7; 7 bases agree with TRBD1. TRBV5-3 is labeled an ORF, and its function is uncertain. CDR3 length equals 14 residues. The V segment lost 0 bases and the J segment 5 bases; nucleotides outside the gene matches: 5.

V gene TRBV1 combines with J gene TRBJ2-5; the table assigns TRBD1, which was not confirmed against the DNA. TRBV1 counts as a pseudogene. The CDR3 is 9 amino acids. CDR3 amino acids: CTRAETQYF. For the CDR3, the DNA is TGCACCAGGGCAGAGACCCAGTACTTC.

The chain couples TRBV19 to TRBJ2-7, with a tentative D call TRBD2 (5 bases). V lost 3 bases and J 2 bases, leaving 8 bases between the germline ends. This CDR3 spans 13 amino acids. Germline values: CDR1 LNHDA, CDR2 SQIVND (reference sequence). The DNA for the CDR3 is TGTGCCAGTAGTATCGGGGTCACCTACGAGCAGTACTTC. This encodes CASSIGVTYEQYF.

The CDR3 is CAIKQGTNTEAFF. The CDR3 DNA reads as TGTGCCATCAAACAGGGGACGAACACTGAAGCTTTCTTT. The chain uses TRBV10-3 and TRBJ1-1; 7 bases are a match to TRBD1. The germline CDR1 and CDR2 sequences are ENHRY and SYGVKD. This CDR3 region has 13 residues. Trimming cost V 7 bases and J 1 base; bases outside gene matches: 3.

The rearrangement joins TRBV5-4 to TRBJ2-5; 8 bases fit TRBD2. Germline values: CDR1 SGHNT, CDR2 YYREEE (reference sequence). J was trimmed by 3 bases and V by 4 bases; bases with no gene match: 2. The CDR3 consists of 13 residues. CDR3 residues: CASSQLAEETQYF. The DNA for the CDR3 is TGTGCCAGCAGCCAACTAGCGGAAGAGACCCAGTACTTC.

The V gene is TRBV19, the J gene TRBJ2-7; no firm D call. CDR1 LNHDA and CDR2 SQIVND come from the germline V gene (reference sequence). V shed 4 bases and J shed 3 bases, with 16 bases lying between them. CDR3 length: 15 residues. CDR3 loop: CASSNVLVRSYEQYF. CDR3 coding DNA: TGTGCCAGTAGTAACGTACTGGTAAGGAGCTACGAGCAGTACTTC.

The chain uses TRBV7-3 and TRBJ2-3; TRBD2 aligns across 7 bases. This CDR3 has 14 residues. Germline V gene sequence: CDR1 SGHTA, CDR2 FQGTGA. V shed 5 bases and J 2 bases; nucleotides not matched to a gene: 4. The DNA for the CDR3 is TGTGCCAGCAGCCGGGGGGTACACACAGATACGCAGTATTTT. Translating it yields CASSRGVHTDTQYF.

This clone is a singleton in its sample. This chain joins TRBV6-5 and TRBJ2-1, with 8 bases matching TRBD1. Germline loops: CDR1 MNHEY, CDR2 SVGAGI. The CDR3 covers 15 residues. J was trimmed by 6 bases and V by 7 bases; bases with no gene match: 11. Here the CDR3 reads CASIPFQGAGNEQFF. In DNA, the CDR3 is TGTGCCAGCATCCCCTTTCAGGGGGCCGGCAATGAGCAGTTCTTC.

The gene calls are TRBV7-9 and TRBJ2-1; the D gene is possibly TRBD2 (5 bases). The CDR3 consists of 15 residues. Germline assignment: CDR1 SEHNR and CDR2 FQNEAQ (reference sequence). V lost 4 bases and J 7 bases, leaving 17 bases between the germline ends. This CDR3 is CASSSFRDLVNEQFF. CDR3 bases: TGTGCCAGCAGCTCGTTTCGGGATCTGGTGAATGAGCAGTTCTTC.

V gene TRBV15 combines with J gene TRBJ1-2, with 7 bases matching TRBD1. With V trimmed by 5 bases and J by 0 bases, 6 bases remained unmatched. The CDR3 is 15 residues long. Germline V gene sequence: CDR1 LNHNV, CDR2 YYDKDF (reference sequence). CDR3: CATSGWDRANYGYTF. The CDR3 region has the DNA TGTGCCACCAGCGGTTGGGACAGAGCTAACTATGGCTACACCTTC.

This chain joins TRBV11-2 and TRBJ2-5, with D uncertain. The length of the CDR3 is 16 residues. With 2 bases removed from V and 2 bases from J, the gap between germline ends came to 15 bases. Germline V gene data show CDR1 as SGHAT and CDR2 as FQNNGV. CDR3 amino acids: CASSLSPRYRQETQYF. The CDR3 DNA reads as TGTGCCAGCAGCTTATCTCCACGGTACAGACAAGAGACCCAGTACTTC. Full variable domain (outside the CDR3, taken from reference TRBV11-2 and TRBJ2-5): EAGVAQSPRYKIIEKRQSVAFWCNPISGHATLYWYQQILGQGPKLLIQFQNNGVVDDSQLPKDRFSAERLKGVDSTLKIQPAKLEDSAVYLCASSLSPRYRQETQYFGPGTRLLVL.

The chain uses TRBV7-3 and TRBJ1-1, with D perhaps matching TRBD1 (5 bases). The CDR3 is 14 amino acids. Deletions cut 2 bases from V and 3 bases from J, with 10 bases between. CDR1 SGHTA and CDR2 FQGTGA come from the germline V gene. CDR3 DNA sequence: TGTGCCAGCAGCTTATCAGGGATGGACACTGAAGCTTTCTTT. Encoded protein: CASSLSGMDTEAFF.

V gene TRBV27 combines with J gene TRBJ1-1; tentative D call: TRBD1 (6 bases). Germline-derived CDR1 and CDR2 are MNHEY and SMNVEV (reference sequence). V was pared by 6 bases and J by 8 bases, with 22 bases between. The CDR3 is made up of 15 amino acids. In DNA, the CDR3 is TGTGCCAGCAGGCCACCACCCCTAACAGGGACGGAAGCTTTCTTT. Translation: CASRPPPLTGTEAFF.

The CDR3 DNA is TGTGCCAGCAGCGTAGGAGGAACGGGAAACACCATATATTTT. Its translation is CASSVGGTGNTIYF. This chain joins TRBV9 and TRBJ1-3; D call uncertain. V lost 0 bases and J lost 4, with 8 bases in between. CDR3 length: 14 amino acids. CDR1 SGDLS and CDR2 YYNGEE come from the germline V gene.